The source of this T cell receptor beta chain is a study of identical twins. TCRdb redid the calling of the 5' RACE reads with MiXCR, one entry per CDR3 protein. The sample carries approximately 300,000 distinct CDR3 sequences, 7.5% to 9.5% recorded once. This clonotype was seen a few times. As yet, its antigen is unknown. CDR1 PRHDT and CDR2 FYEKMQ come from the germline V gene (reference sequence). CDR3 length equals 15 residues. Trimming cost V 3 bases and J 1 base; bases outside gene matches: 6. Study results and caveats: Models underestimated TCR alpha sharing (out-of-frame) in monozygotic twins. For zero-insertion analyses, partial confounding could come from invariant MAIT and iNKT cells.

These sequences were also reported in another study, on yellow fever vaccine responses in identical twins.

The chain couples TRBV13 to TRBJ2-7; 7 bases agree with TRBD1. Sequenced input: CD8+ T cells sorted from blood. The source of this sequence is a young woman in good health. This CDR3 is CASSFRQGISYEQYF. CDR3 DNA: TGTGCCAGCAGCTTTAGACAGGGAATTTCCTACGAGCAGTACTTC.